One sample yielded the 28 T cell receptor beta chains listed below, sequenced in a study of CD8 T cells in ankylosing spondylitis. From the 5' RACE reads, TCRdb called clonotypes with MiXCR, one entry per CDR3 protein. The top ten clones hold approximately 5.5% of a sample with over 75,000 distinct CDR3 sequences, roughly 9.6% of them seen once. The sample consisted of blood, either unsorted or a sorted T cell fraction (not recorded which). The receptor source for this set is a male donor with ankylosing spondylitis or in good health (not recorded which).

About this clonotype: This may stem from a read error, because a much larger clone lies one nucleotide away. This chain links TRBV7-6 with TRBJ2-2; D is uncertain. This CDR3 comprises 17 residues. The germline V gene has CDR1 SGHVS and CDR2 FNYEAQ. The CDR3 DNA is TGTGCCGGCAGCCCACCTTTGGGGTACCCAAACACCGGGGAGCTGTTTTTT. Residues: CAGSPPLGYPNTGELFF.

This clonotype was counted many times. The genes are TRBV5-5 and TRBJ1-2; D possibly corresponds to TRBD1 (6 bases). Looked up from germline, CDR1 is SGHKS and CDR2 is YYEKEE (reference sequence). V lost 0 bases to trimming and J lost 4 bases, with 10 bases between them. The CDR3 consists of 14 residues. The CDR3 spells CASSLAGGRYGYTF. The DNA of the CDR3 is TGTGCCAGCAGCTTGGCCGGGGGCCGCTATGGCTACACCTTC.

The chain couples TRBV18 to TRBJ1-1; no firm D call. This CDR3 has 11 residues. V lost 3 bases and J 7 bases, leaving 6 bases between the germline ends. Germline loops: CDR1 KGHSH, CDR2 LQKENI. This CDR3 is CASSPGDEAFF. In DNA form, the CDR3 reads TGTGCCAGCTCACCCGGTGATGAAGCTTTCTTT.

There are many counts of this clonotype. The chain joins TRBV2 to TRBJ1-1; TRBD1 might be the D (6 bases). V was cut by 1 base and J by 4 bases, with 19 bases left in between. CDR3 length: 17 amino acids. CDR1 and CDR2 (germline): SNHLY, FYNNEI. This CDR3 reads CASSEGWGRGRGTEAFF. CDR3 sequence (DNA): TGTGCCAGCAGTGAAGGGTGGGGACGGGGGCGAGGCACTGAAGCTTTCTTT.

The table lists this clonotype with many counts. This chain links TRBV28 with TRBJ2-1; no clear D. The CDR3 has 11 residues. Germline lookup yields CDR1 MDHEN and CDR2 SYDVKM. V lost 6 bases and J lost 9, with 9 bases in between. CDR3 amino acids: CASSRQVEQFF. The DNA for the CDR3 is TGTGCCAGCAGCCGCCAAGTTGAGCAGTTCTTC.

This clonotype was recorded at least ten times. The chain combines TRBV20-1 with TRBJ2-5, with D perhaps matching TRBD2 (5 bases). The V gene's germline CDR1 is DFQATT and CDR2 SNEGSKA (reference sequence). The CDR3 has 13 residues. V shed 7 bases and J shed 4 bases, with 16 bases lying between them. In nucleotides, the CDR3 is TGCAGTGTTGAGGGAGTTTCGTTAGAGACCCAGTACTTC. It specifies CSVEGVSLETQYF.

This clonotype has at least ten counts. The chain employs TRBV30 and TRBJ2-7; D possibly corresponds to TRBD2 (5 bases). The CDR3 length is 11 residues. With 5 bases removed from V and 3 bases from J, the gap between germline ends came to 8 bases. The germline gives CDR1 GTSNPN, CDR2 SVGIG (reference sequence). The CDR3 loop is CAWEGNYEQYF. The CDR3 DNA sequence: TGTGCCTGGGAGGGTAACTACGAGCAGTACTTC.

This clonotype was detected many times. The chain couples TRBV6-1 to TRBJ2-2, with 8 bases fitting TRBD1. This CDR3 is built from 15 residues. The germline V gene has CDR1 MNHNS and CDR2 SASEGT. J lost 5 bases, V lost 6 bases, and 8 bases had no gene match. The CDR3, as DNA: TGTGCCAGCAGCAGACAGGGGAGGTTGACCGGGGAGCTGTTTTTT. Protein: CASSRQGRLTGELFF.

With respect to this clonotype: Mismatch with germline at one junction end may stem from a read error. The gene calls are TRBV12-3 or TRBV12-4 and TRBJ1-2; D call uncertain. There are 13 residues in the CDR3. The CDR3 DNA is TGTACCAGCATTTCAAGTGCTAACTATGGCTACACCTTC. This sequence encodes CTSISSANYGYTF.

This clonotype showed up many times. V gene TRBV9 combines with J gene TRBJ1-5; TRBD1 might be the D (5 bases). Germline CDR1 SGDLS, CDR2 YYNGEE. The V and J ends lost 0 bases and 6 bases respectively, with 13 bases between them. The CDR3 contains 15 residues. CDR3 coding DNA: TGTGCCAGCAGCGTAGGCCAGGGACCGGGTCAGCCCCAGCATTTT. It specifies CASSVGQGPGQPQHF.

V gene TRBV11-2 combines with J gene TRBJ2-5; 10 positions match TRBD2. The junction had 10 bases not matched to a gene; V was cut back by 2 bases and J by 1 base. The CDR3 has 18 residues. Per germline, CDR1 SGHAT and CDR2 FQNNGV. The chain's CDR3 is CASSLPSGGNRFQETQYF. In nucleotides, the CDR3 is TGTGCCAGCAGCTTACCTAGCGGGGGAAACAGATTCCAAGAGACCCAGTACTTC.

The table lists this clonotype with many counts. The chain has TRBV30 and TRBJ2-5; D possibly corresponds to TRBD1 (5 bases). The CDR3 runs 13 residues. V was clipped by 1 base and J by 1 base, with 7 bases between them. Germline-derived CDR1 and CDR2 are GTSNPN and SVGIG (reference sequence). CDR3 sequence: CAWSAGLQETQYF. CDR3 coding DNA: TGTGCCTGGAGTGCAGGGCTCCAAGAGACCCAGTACTTC.

Many counts were recorded for this clonotype. The rearrangement uses TRBV4-1 and TRBJ2-1, with D possibly matching TRBD1 (5 bases). This CDR3 spans 15 amino acids. With 4 bases removed from V and 0 bases from J, the gap between germline ends came to 10 bases. Germline V gene lookup returns CDR1 MGHRA and CDR2 YSYEKL. CDR3 sequence: CASSLGDSSYNEQFF. The CDR3, as DNA: TGCGCCAGCAGCCTAGGGGATTCCTCCTACAATGAGCAGTTCTTC.

At least ten counts were recorded for this clonotype. This chain joins TRBV2 and TRBJ1-2; TRBD1 matches at 9 bases. Germline V lookup: CDR1 SNHLY, CDR2 FYNNEI. With V trimmed by 8 bases and J by 6 bases, 7 bases remained unmatched. The CDR3 sequence is 13 residues long. CDR3 sequence: CASSMTGGDGYTF. The CDR3 DNA sequence: TGTGCCAGCTCCATGACAGGGGGAGATGGCTACACCTTC.

At least ten counts were recorded for this clonotype. The V and J genes are TRBV20-1 and TRBJ2-5; TRBD2 aligns across 7 bases. Per germline, CDR1 DFQATT and CDR2 SNEGSKA (reference sequence). The junction had 11 bases not matched to a gene; V was cut back by 7 bases and J by 6 bases. The CDR3 is 13 amino acids. The DNA for the CDR3 is TGCAGTGTTCATACGGGGGGTAGGCAGACCCAGTACTTC. This sequence encodes CSVHTGGRQTQYF.

This clonotype occurred a few times. A read error may be the cause here, since a much bigger clone is one base away. The genes are TRBV27 and TRBJ2-1; 10 positions match TRBD2. V shed 7 bases, J shed 0 bases, and the junction held 9 bases outside the gene matches. In germline, CDR1 is MNHEY, CDR2 SMNVEV (reference sequence). The CDR3 runs 17 residues. CDR3 sequence reads: CASMDSGGASSYNEQFF. CDR3 nucleotides: TGTGCCAGCATGGACAGCGGGGGGGCCAGCTCCTACAATGAGCAGTTCTTC.

This clonotype was found many times. V and J are TRBV5-1 and TRBJ2-1; 14 bases agree with TRBD2. After removal of 4 bases from V and 4 bases from J, the junction contained 4 bases not matched to a gene. Germline V gene data show CDR1 as SGHRS and CDR2 as YFSETQ. The length of the CDR3 is 16 residues. The CDR3 bases are TGCGCCAGCAGCCGGACTAGCGGGGGGAAATACAATGAGCAGTTCTTC. Its protein is CASSRTSGGKYNEQFF.

This clonotype appeared many times. The gene calls are TRBV27 and TRBJ2-1, with D possibly TRBD1 on 8 matching bases. Germline V gives CDR1 MNHEY, CDR2 SMNVEV (reference sequence). The CDR3 runs 15 residues. V lost 3 bases, J lost 5 bases, and 14 bases lay in between. Written as DNA, the CDR3 is TGTGCCAGCAGTTTTCTAACAGGGGGGGACAATGAGCAGTTCTTC. The encoded protein is CASSFLTGGDNEQFF.

This clonotype was recorded at least ten times. The genes are TRBV20-1 and TRBJ2-7, with TRBD2 matching over 7 bases. Germline V gene lookup returns CDR1 DFQATT and CDR2 SNEGSKA (reference sequence). The V gene end was trimmed by 4 bases and the J gene end by 4 bases; junction bases not matched to a gene: 10. The CDR3 has 14 amino acids. CDR3 sequence: CSATGLGTTYEQYF. The CDR3 coding sequence is TGCAGTGCTACGGGACTGGGGACTACTTACGAGCAGTACTTC.

This clonotype was counted only a few times. The V gene is TRBV2, the J gene TRBJ2-2; D possibly corresponds to TRBD1 (5 bases). Per the germline V gene, CDR1 is SNHLY and CDR2 is FYNNEI. Trimming stripped 6 bases from V and 0 bases from J, with 5 bases between. This CDR3 is 13 amino acids long. CDR3 sequence reads: CASRDTNTGELFF. CDR3 coding DNA: TGTGCCAGCAGGGACACGAACACCGGGGAGCTGTTTTTT.

This clonotype was seen ten or more times. The rearrangement uses TRBV3-1 and TRBJ2-6; D is unresolved. Deletions cut 0 bases from V and 2 bases from J, with 2 bases between. Germline-derived CDR1 and CDR2 are LGHDT and YNNKEL (reference sequence). The CDR3 loop spans 14 amino acids. CDR3 in DNA: TGTGCCAGCAGCCAAGATGCTGGGGCCAACGTCCTGACTTTC. Translated, it gives CASSQDAGANVLTF.

This clonotype has a count of ten or more. The J gene is TRBJ2-7, the V gene TRBV5-1, with 7 bases lining up with TRBD1. This CDR3 contains 15 residues. Trimming removed 2 bases from V and 1 base from J; junction bases left unmatched: 6. Germline lookup yields CDR1 SGHRS and CDR2 YFSETQ. The CDR3 region has the DNA TGCGCCAGCAGCTTAGGACAGGTAGGATCCTACGAGCAGTACTTC. Its protein product is CASSLGQVGSYEQYF.

The chain couples TRBV12-3 or TRBV12-4 to TRBJ2-2, with 13 bases aligning to TRBD2. This CDR3 spans 14 amino acids. V lost 6 bases, J lost 6 bases, and 1 base stayed unmatched. The CDR3 DNA is TGTGCCAGCAGACTAGCGGGGGGGCCCGGGGAGCTGTTTTTT. This gives the protein CASRLAGGPGELFF.

This clonotype was seen many times. V is TRBV7-8 and J is TRBJ2-7; 15 bases map to TRBD2. This CDR3 region has 18 residues. With 4 bases clipped from V and 5 bases from J, the junction kept 12 bases outside the gene matches. Germline V lookup: CDR1 SGHVS, CDR2 FQNEAQ. In DNA, the CDR3 is TGTGCCAGCAGCTCCAGGACTAGCGGGGGGGCCGTGTCTCACGAGCAGTACTTC. The encoded protein is CASSSRTSGGAVSHEQYF.

V usage is TRBV28 and J usage is TRBJ1-5; D is possibly TRBD1 (5 bases). CDR1 is MDHEN, CDR2 SYDVKM, per germline. The V end lost 6 bases, the J end lost 6 bases, and 12 bases lay between the germline ends. The CDR3 length is 13 residues. CDR3 loop: CASSPGVFQPQHF. The CDR3 DNA follows: TGTGCCAGCAGCCCGGGGGTGTTTCAGCCCCAGCATTTT.

This clonotype was counted a few times. The chain combines TRBV7-9 with TRBJ1-6; no definite D call. This CDR3 is 12 amino acids long. Trimming stripped 2 bases from V and 10 bases from J, with 6 bases between. CDR1 and CDR2 (germline): SEHNR, FQNEAQ (reference sequence). The CDR3 DNA reads TGTGCCAGCAGCTTAACGGCCTCACCCCTCCACTTT. It specifies CASSLTASPLHF.

The sample holds many counts of this clonotype. CDR3 residues: CASSQANTIYF. Here the CDR3 DNA reads TGTGCCAGCAGCCAAGCTAACACCATATATTTT. The chain employs TRBV14 and TRBJ1-3, with D hard to call. Per the germline V gene, CDR1 is SGHDN and CDR2 is FVKESK. The CDR3 runs 11 residues. V lost 1 base, J lost 7 bases, and 2 bases lay in between.

Points on this clonotype: The junction departs from germline at one end; a sequencing error may be responsible. The chain uses TRBV12-3 or TRBV12-4 and TRBJ2-1; TRBD2 matches at 8 bases. The CDR3 consists of 18 residues. The CDR3 nucleotides are TGTACCAGCAGTTTTCGGCGGGGGGAAACCAAAAGATACAATGAGCAGTTCTTC. It yields the protein CTSSFRRGETKRYNEQFF.